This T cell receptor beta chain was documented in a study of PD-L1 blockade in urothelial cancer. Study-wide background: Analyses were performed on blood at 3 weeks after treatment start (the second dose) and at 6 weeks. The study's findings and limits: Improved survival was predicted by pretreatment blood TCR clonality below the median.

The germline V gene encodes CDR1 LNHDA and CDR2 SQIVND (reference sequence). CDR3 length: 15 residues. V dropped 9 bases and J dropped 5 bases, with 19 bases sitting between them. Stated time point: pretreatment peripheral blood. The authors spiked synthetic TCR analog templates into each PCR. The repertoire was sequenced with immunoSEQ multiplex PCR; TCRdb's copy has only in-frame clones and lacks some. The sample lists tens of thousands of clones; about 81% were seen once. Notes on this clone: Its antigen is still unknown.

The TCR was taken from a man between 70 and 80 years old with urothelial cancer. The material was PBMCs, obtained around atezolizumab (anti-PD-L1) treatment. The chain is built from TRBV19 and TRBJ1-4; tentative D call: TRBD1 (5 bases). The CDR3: CASQIGGTRNEKLFF. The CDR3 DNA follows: TGTGCCAGCCAAATCGGAGGGACCCGGAATGAAAAACTGTTTTTT.